These 10 T cell receptor beta chains were sequenced from one sample in a study of breast tumors, draining lymph nodes, adjacent tissues. Samples came from axillary lymph nodes draining the breast cancer. TCRdb reprocessed the multiplex PCR reads with MiXCR, giving one entry per CDR3 protein. This sample has over 250,000 distinct CDR3 sequences; over 25% occur once, and the top ten carry 1.1%. The material sequenced was axillary lymph node tissue. The origin of the receptors is a female donor with breast cancer. Some clones in this sample may be carry-over from other donors' samples.

In this sample, this clonotype turned up many times. The chain carries TRBV27 and TRBJ2-6; the D gene is possibly TRBD2 (6 bases). This CDR3 comprises 15 residues. The V end was cut by 4 bases, the J end by 1 base, with 8 bases between. Germline loops: CDR1 MNHEY, CDR2 SMNVEV (reference sequence). DNA for the CDR3: TGTGCCAGCAGTTCAGGAGGGTCTGGGGCCAACGTCCTGACTTTC. This translates into CASSSGGSGANVLTF.

This clonotype was seen many times. The chain recombines TRBV5-6 with TRBJ2-7; D remains unclear. CDR3 length equals 13 residues. Trimming stripped 2 bases from V and 0 bases from J, with 6 bases between. Germline lookup yields CDR1 SGHDT and CDR2 YYEEEE. The CDR3 DNA reads as TGTGCCAGCAGCTTCACACGCTCCTACGAGCAGTACTTC. Translated: CASSFTRSYEQYF. The full variable domain, completed using reference TRBV5-6 and TRBJ2-7, is DAGVTQSPTHLIKTRGQQVTLRCSPKSGHDTVSWYQQALGQGPQFIFQYYEEEERQRGNFPDRFSGHQFPNYSSELNVNALLLGDSALYLCASSFTRSYEQYFGPGTRLTVT.

Comment on this clonotype: A single base separates this from a much larger clone, so it may be a read error. The conserved phenylalanine or tryptophan is not found at the CDR3 terminus, so this likely reflects a read error. The V gene is TRBV20-1, the J gene TRBJ2-1, with D uncertain. Germline CDR1 DFQATT, CDR2 SNEGSKA (reference sequence). The CDR3 consists of 10 residues. CDR3 DNA: TGCAGCGGCGGTTCTAATGAGCAGTTCCTC. Translating gives CSGGSNEQFL.

This clonotype was detected many times. This chain joins TRBV7-9 and TRBJ2-3, with TRBD1 matching 8 bases. Germline V gene sequence: CDR1 SEHNR, CDR2 FQNEAQ (reference sequence). This CDR3 contains 15 residues. J lost 8 bases, V lost 6 bases, and 13 bases had no gene match. The CDR3 bases are TGTGCCAGCAGTCCTAGACAGGGGCATATTTCTACGCAGTATTTT. It is translated as CASSPRQGHISTQYF.

V is TRBV5-4 and J is TRBJ2-7; 9 bases fit TRBD2. The V and J ends lost 0 bases and 3 bases, in that order; junction bases with no gene match: 4. The CDR3 sequence is 15 residues long. The V gene's germline CDR1 is SGHNT and CDR2 YYREEE (reference sequence). CDR3 in amino acids: CASSLGPSGNYEQYF. DNA of the CDR3: TGTGCCAGCAGCTTGGGGCCTAGCGGGAACTACGAGCAGTACTTC.

This clonotype was seen at least ten times. The rearrangement uses TRBV10-3 and TRBJ2-1; 15 bases are shared with TRBD2. Germline V gene sequence: CDR1 ENHRY, CDR2 SYGVKD. The CDR3 totals 15 residues. V lost 10 bases, J lost 7 bases, and 8 bases stayed unmatched. CDR3 amino acids: CATSPGTSGRNEQFF. The CDR3 DNA sequence: TGTGCCACCTCCCCCGGGACTAGCGGGAGGAATGAGCAGTTCTTC.

As to this clonotype: One end of the junction is discordant with germline, which a read error may explain. This sequence joins TRBV5-1 and TRBJ1-4; weak D call: TRBD1 (5 bases). This CDR3 contains 13 residues. Germline V CDR1 and CDR2: SGHRS, YFSETQ. CDR3 sequence: CASKGQGNEKLFF. The CDR3 bases are TGTGCCAGCAAGGGCCAGGGTAATGAAAAACTGTTTTTT.

The chain uses TRBV27 and TRBJ2-1; no firm D call. There are 14 residues in the CDR3. V lost 0 bases and J 9 bases, leaving 12 bases between the germline ends. Germline V lookup: CDR1 MNHEY, CDR2 SMNVEV (reference sequence). CDR3 sequence reads: CASSLSNFRSEQFF. CDR3 nucleotide sequence: TGTGCCAGCAGTTTATCGAACTTTAGGTCTGAGCAGTTCTTC.

This clonotype came up many times. The chain couples TRBV12-3 or TRBV12-4 to TRBJ1-5; tentatively, D is TRBD1 (6 bases). V lost 7 bases and J lost 7, with 17 bases in between. This CDR3 contains 14 residues. The CDR3 bases are TGTGCCAGCACTCTGAGCGGGGGCACGCAGCCCCAGCATTTT. It specifies CASTLSGGTQPQHF.

This clonotype was seen a few times. The V gene is TRBV6-6, the J gene TRBJ2-7; 11 nucleotides align to TRBD2. The CDR3 spans 18 residues. The germline gives CDR1 MNHNY, CDR2 SVGAGI (reference sequence). V shed 4 bases, J shed 1 base, and the junction held 12 bases outside the gene matches. The CDR3 DNA follows: TGTGCCAGCAGTTCACTAGCGGGAGCGCTTAGACGATCCTACGAGCAGTACTTC. Residues: CASSSLAGALRRSYEQYF.